Listed below are T cell receptor beta chains from one sample, sequenced in a study of blood T cell repertoires in COVID-19. The assay was immunoSEQ multiplex PCR, and TCRdb's table has in-frame clones only and misses some. The sample contains approximately 300,000 clones, roughly 88% of which appear only once. The material sequenced was peripheral blood. The receptors here all came from a woman between 50 and 59 years old with acute or convalescent COVID-19. Each CDR3 is given with its conserved first and last residue. The D gene is left open where the match is weak. Some rows mark clone size as missing; the rest say once, few, many or name a class of expanded clone.

TGCAGTGCTAGTCCTGGGACTCATGGCGTCTACGAGCAGTACTTC	CSASPGTHGVYEQYF	15	-	TRBV20-1	TRBJ2-7	-
TGTGCCAGCAGCTTTACAGGGGGCACTTATCAGCCCCAGCATTTT	CASSFTGGTYQPQHF	15	few	TRBV7-9	TRBJ1-5	TRBD1
TGTGCCTGGAGTGTACCCTGGGGGCAAGCAACTAATGAAAAACTGTTTTTT	CAWSVPWGQATNEKLFF	17	few	TRBV30	TRBJ1-4	-
TGTGCCAGCAGTTCACTTCGGGTGAACTATGGCTACACCTTC	CASSSLRVNYGYTF	14	few	TRBV28	TRBJ1-2	-
TGTGCCAGCAGTCCAGGGACAGTCTCGAGGAACACTGAAGCTTTCTTT	CASSPGTVSRNTEAFF	16	few	TRBV28	TRBJ1-1	TRBD1
TGTGCCAGTAGTATAGCGGCGGGGGAGACCCAGTACTTC	CASSIAAGETQYF	13	-	TRBV19	TRBJ2-5	-
TGTGCCAGCAGCGCGGACGGGGGCACAGATACGCAGTATTTT	CASSADGGTDTQYF	14	-	TRBV9	TRBJ2-3	-
TGTGCCAGCTCCAACCAAGAGACCCAGTACTTC	CASSNQETQYF	11	-	TRBV18	TRBJ2-5	-
TGTGCAACCCGGACTAGCGGCCCCAACGAGCAGTACTTC	CATRTSGPNEQYF	13	-	TRBV13	TRBJ2-7	TRBD2
TGTGCCAGCACTAAGACCGGGACAGGGGAGTCACCCCTCCACTTT	CASTKTGTGESPLHF	15	few	TRBV2	TRBJ1-6	TRBD1
TGTGCCAGCAGCTTAGTTCGAGCGGGAGTGGGTAATGAGCAGTTCTTC	CASSLVRAGVGNEQFF	16	once	TRBV7-8	TRBJ2-1	TRBD2
TGTGCCAGCAGCCAAGAGGACAGTATCCTATACGAGCAGTACTTC	CASSQEDSILYEQYF	15	-	TRBV4-2	TRBJ2-7	-
TGTGCCAGCAGCTTAGTCGGCAGGGGCTACGAGCAGTACTTC	CASSLVGRGYEQYF	14	-	TRBV11-2	TRBJ2-7	-
TGTGCCATCAGTGAGTCGACAGGGGATCAGCCCCAGCATTTT	CAISESTGDQPQHF	14	-	TRBV10-3	TRBJ1-5	TRBD1
TGTGCCTGGGAGCAGGGAGGTTCCAGGGACCCTGTCTTTCGCTTC	CAWEQGGSRDPVFRF	15	-	TRBV30	TRBJ2-7	-
TGTGCCAGCAAGGCGGGCAGTTTGGGCACTGAAGCTTTCTTT	CASKAGSLGTEAFF	14	-	TRBV6-5	TRBJ1-1	-
TGTGCCTCGGGTCCGGGGGGTGTCCCCTACGAGCAGTACTTC	CASGPGGVPYEQYF	14	-	TRBV6-6	TRBJ2-7	TRBD2
TGCAGCGTTGAACGGCAGGCTGGCATGAACACTGAAGCTTTCTTT	CSVERQAGMNTEAFF	15	-	TRBV29-1	TRBJ1-1	-
TGCGCCAGCAGCCAAGTATCGGGGGGGAAGAGGGAAAAACTGTTTTTT	CASSQVSGGKREKLFF	16	-	TRBV4-3	TRBJ1-4	-
TGTGCCAGCACGACTAGCGGGAGAAACACCGGGGAGCTGTTTTTT	CASTTSGRNTGELFF	15	few	TRBV2	TRBJ2-2	TRBD2
TGTGCCAGCAGCTCGGGACAGACTAGCGGGAGATGGGGTGAGACCCAGTACTTC	CASSSGQTSGRWGETQYF	18	few	TRBV7-8	TRBJ2-5	TRBD2
TGTGCCAGCGGGGCACGTTCGGGCACCATATATTTT	CASGARSGTIYF	12	-	TRBV2	TRBJ1-3	-
TGTGCCAGCAGCTTCCTCCAACTTTACACTGAAGCTTTCTTT	CASSFLQLYTEAFF	14	-	TRBV7-9	TRBJ1-1	-
TGCAGTGCTAGTAGGGACTCAAGCACCGGGGAGCTGTTTTTT	CSASRDSSTGELFF	14	once	TRBV20-1	TRBJ2-2	-
TGCAGCGGCTATGAAGCGGTCCATGAGCAGTTCTTC	CSGYEAVHEQFF	12	-	TRBV29-1	TRBJ2-1	-
TGTGCCACCAGCAGAGATTCGGGCAGGGGTTTTGAAAACATTCAGTACTTC	CATSRDSGRGFENIQYF	17	few	TRBV15	TRBJ2-4	-
TGTGCCAGCAGCCTTCCTGTGGAGTTTCCTGTGTTGGAGCAGTACTTC	CASSLPVEFPVLEQYF	16	-	TRBV7-2	TRBJ2-7	-
TGTGCCAGCACCGTGACAGAATTCTCCCACCGCTACACCTTC	CASTVTEFSHRYTF	14	-	TRBV6-5	TRBJ1-2	-
TGTGCCAGCAGCTTAAGAAAGGGGGCAGTGGAGCAGTACTTC	CASSLRKGAVEQYF	14	-	TRBV7-2	TRBJ2-7	TRBD1
TGCGCCAGCAGCCAAGGCGTAGGGGGTGGGGCCAACGTCCTGACTTTC	CASSQGVGGGANVLTF	16	-	TRBV4-3	TRBJ2-6	-
TGCAGCGTCCCCCGTGGCCTAGCGGGAGGAGGCTCCTACGAGCAGTACTTC	CSVPRGLAGGGSYEQYF	17	-	TRBV29-1	TRBJ2-7	TRBD2
TGTGCCAGCAGCCCGGGGAGACTTAATGAAAAACTGTTTTTT	CASSPGRLNEKLFF	14	-	TRBV7-8	TRBJ1-4	-
TGTGCCACCAGTGTTTCGGGTGACAGTGCGAACACCGGGGAGCTGTTTTTT	CATSVSGDSANTGELFF	17	-	TRBV24-1	TRBJ2-2	-
TGTGCCAGCGGGAACGGGGTGGGGGCAGAGACCCAGTACTTC	CASGNGVGAETQYF	14	-	TRBV2	TRBJ2-5	-
TGTGCCAGCAGCCAAAAGGGACTAGCGGGAATGGAGCAGTTCTTC	CASSQKGLAGMEQFF	15	-	TRBV7-2	TRBJ2-1	TRBD2
TGTGCCAGCGGTTTAATCGGGCCGCTTGAGGGTACGCAGTATTTT	CASGLIGPLEGTQYF	15	-	TRBV27	TRBJ2-3	-
TGTGCCAGTAGCCACGGGGTGGGTTTCCTCAATCAGCCCCAGCATTTT	CASSHGVGFLNQPQHF	16	once	TRBV19	TRBJ1-5	-
TGTGCCAGCAGCTACCGGGAGGCCTACGAGCAGTACTTC	CASSYREAYEQYF	13	-	TRBV27	TRBJ2-7	TRBD2
TGTGCCAGCTCACCACAGAAAGGGGACTATGGCTACACCTTC	CASSPQKGDYGYTF	14	-	TRBV18	TRBJ1-2	-
TGTGCCAGCAGCTCATGGACAGGGGGAGATTATAATTCACCCCTCCACTTT	CASSSWTGGDYNSPLHF	17	-	TRBV5-8	TRBJ1-6	TRBD1
TGTGCCAGCAGCGGCTGGGTTGAGGGAGAGACCCAGTACTTC	CASSGWVEGETQYF	14	-	TRBV7-9	TRBJ2-5	-
TGCGCCAGCAGCCAACCGAGACGGGGCAGGGGCTATGGCTACACCTTC	CASSQPRRGRGYGYTF	16	-	TRBV4-1	TRBJ1-2	-
TGTGCCAGTAGTGACCTATCAGGGGATCGGGAAAAACTGTTTTTT	CASSDLSGDREKLFF	15	-	TRBV19	TRBJ1-4	-
TGCGCCAGCAGCTTGGTTGTGAGCTCTGGGGCCAACGTCCTGACTTTC	CASSLVVSSGANVLTF	16	-	TRBV5-1	TRBJ2-6	-
TGTGCCAGCAGCTTAGAGTTTATCTGGGACAGTCTATACGAGCAGTACTTC	CASSLEFIWDSLYEQYF	17	few	TRBV11-3	TRBJ2-7	TRBD1
TGCGCCAGCAGAGGGACAGTACTAGATAACACCGGGGAGCTGTTTTTT	CASRGTVLDNTGELFF	16	-	TRBV4-1	TRBJ2-2	TRBD1
TGTGCCAGCACCCGACTAGTAAATGAGCAGTTCTTC	CASTRLVNEQFF	12	-	TRBV2	TRBJ2-1	-
TGTGCCAGCAGCCGAGGAGGGCCCTTTGCTACAACTAATGAAAAACTGTTTTTT	CASSRGGPFATTNEKLFF	18	-	TRBV3-1/TRBV3-2	TRBJ1-4	-
TGTGCCACTACCCGGGACAGCAAAGCCTACGAGCAGTACTTC	CATTRDSKAYEQYF	14	-	TRBV6-6	TRBJ2-7	TRBD1
TGTGCCAGCAATCAGGGGGCCGTGAGCTACGAGCAGTACTTC	CASNQGAVSYEQYF	14	-	TRBV2	TRBJ2-7	TRBD1
TGTGCCACCAGTGGAACCGGGACAGGGGATTTTGGCTACACCTTC	CATSGTGTGDFGYTF	15	once	TRBV24-1	TRBJ1-2	TRBD1
TGTGCCAGCAGTTTTCAGGTCCCGAGGGAAGAGACCCAGTACTTC	CASSFQVPREETQYF	15	-	TRBV28	TRBJ2-5	-
TGTGCCAGCAGCTCGAGCGGGCGCACAGATACGCAGTATTTT	CASSSSGRTDTQYF	14	-	TRBV9	TRBJ2-3	-